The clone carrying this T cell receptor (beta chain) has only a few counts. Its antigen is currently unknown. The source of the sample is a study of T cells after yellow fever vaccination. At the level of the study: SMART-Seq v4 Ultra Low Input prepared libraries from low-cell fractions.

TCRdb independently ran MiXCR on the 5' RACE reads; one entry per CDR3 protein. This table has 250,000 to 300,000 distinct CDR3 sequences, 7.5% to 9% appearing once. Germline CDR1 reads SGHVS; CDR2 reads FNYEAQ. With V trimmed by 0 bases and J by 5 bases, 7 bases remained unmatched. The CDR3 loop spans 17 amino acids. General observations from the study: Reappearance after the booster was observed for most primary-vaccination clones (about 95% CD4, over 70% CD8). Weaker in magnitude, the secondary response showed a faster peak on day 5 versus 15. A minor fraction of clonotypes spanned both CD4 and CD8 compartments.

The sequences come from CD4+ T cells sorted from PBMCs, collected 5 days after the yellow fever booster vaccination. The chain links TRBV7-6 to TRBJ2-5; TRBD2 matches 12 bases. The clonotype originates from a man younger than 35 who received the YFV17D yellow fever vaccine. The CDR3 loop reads CASSLATTSGGGETQYF. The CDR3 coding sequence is TGTGCCAGCAGCTTAGCGACGACTAGCGGGGGAGGGGAGACCCAGTACTTC.